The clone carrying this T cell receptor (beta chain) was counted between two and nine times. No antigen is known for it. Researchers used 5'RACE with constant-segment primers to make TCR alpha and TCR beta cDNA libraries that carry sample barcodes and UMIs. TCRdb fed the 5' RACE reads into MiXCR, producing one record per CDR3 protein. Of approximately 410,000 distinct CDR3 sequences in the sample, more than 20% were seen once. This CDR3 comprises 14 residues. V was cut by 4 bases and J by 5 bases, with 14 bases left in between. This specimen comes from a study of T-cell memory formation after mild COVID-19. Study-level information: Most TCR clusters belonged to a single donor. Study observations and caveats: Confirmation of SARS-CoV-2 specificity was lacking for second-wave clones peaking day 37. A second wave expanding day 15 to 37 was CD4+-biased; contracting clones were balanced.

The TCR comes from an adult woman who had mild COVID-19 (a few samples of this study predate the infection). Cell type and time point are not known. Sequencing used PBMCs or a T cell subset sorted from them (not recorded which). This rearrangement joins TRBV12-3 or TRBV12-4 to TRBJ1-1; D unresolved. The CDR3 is CASSSPGGGTEAFF. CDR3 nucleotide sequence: TGTGCCAGCAGTTCCCCGGGAGGAGGGACTGAAGCTTTCTTT.